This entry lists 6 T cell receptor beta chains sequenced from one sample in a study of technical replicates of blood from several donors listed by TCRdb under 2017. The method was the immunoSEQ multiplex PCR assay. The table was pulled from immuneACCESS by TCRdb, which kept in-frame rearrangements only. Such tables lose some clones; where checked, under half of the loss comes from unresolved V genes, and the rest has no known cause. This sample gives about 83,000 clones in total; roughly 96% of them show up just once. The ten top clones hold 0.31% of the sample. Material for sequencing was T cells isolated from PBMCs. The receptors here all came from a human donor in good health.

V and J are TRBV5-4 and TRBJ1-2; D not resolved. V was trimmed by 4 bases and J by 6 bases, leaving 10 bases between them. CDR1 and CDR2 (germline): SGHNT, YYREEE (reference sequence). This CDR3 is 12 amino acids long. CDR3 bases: TGTGCCAGCAGCCACTCGAACCATGGCTACACCTTC. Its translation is CASSHSNHGYTF.

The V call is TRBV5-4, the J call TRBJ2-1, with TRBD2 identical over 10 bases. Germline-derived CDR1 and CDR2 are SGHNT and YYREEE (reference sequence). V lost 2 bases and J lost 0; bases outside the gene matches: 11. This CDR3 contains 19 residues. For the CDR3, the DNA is TGTGCCAGCAGCTTTCTGCTAGCGGGAGTCCGTAGCTCCTACAATGAGCAGTTCTTC. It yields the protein CASSFLLAGVRSSYNEQFF.

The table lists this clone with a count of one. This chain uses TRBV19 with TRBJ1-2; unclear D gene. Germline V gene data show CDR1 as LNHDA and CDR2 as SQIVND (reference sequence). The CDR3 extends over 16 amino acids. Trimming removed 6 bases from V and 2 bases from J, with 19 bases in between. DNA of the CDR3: TGTGCCAGTAGCTATGGTTCAACAAAGCGGAACTATGGCTACACCTTC. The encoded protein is CASSYGSTKRNYGYTF. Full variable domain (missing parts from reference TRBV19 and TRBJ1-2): DGGITQSPKYLFRKEGQNVTLSCEQNLNHDAMYWYRQDPGQGLRLIYYSQIVNDFQKGDIAEGYSVSREKKESFPLTVTSAQKNPTAFYLCASSYGSTKRNYGYTFGSGTRLTVV.

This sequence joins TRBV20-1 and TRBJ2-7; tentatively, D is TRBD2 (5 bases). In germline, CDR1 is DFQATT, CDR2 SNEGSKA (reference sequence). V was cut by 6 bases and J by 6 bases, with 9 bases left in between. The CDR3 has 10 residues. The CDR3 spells CSADSLEQYF. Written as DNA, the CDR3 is TGCAGTGCGGACTCTCTCGAGCAGTACTTC.

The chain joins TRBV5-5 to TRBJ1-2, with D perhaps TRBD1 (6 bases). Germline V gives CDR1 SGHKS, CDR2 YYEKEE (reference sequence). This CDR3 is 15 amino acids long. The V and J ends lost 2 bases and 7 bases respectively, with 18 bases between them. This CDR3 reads CASSFSGRGFSGYTF. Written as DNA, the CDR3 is TGTGCCAGCAGCTTCAGTGGCAGGGGATTTAGTGGCTACACCTTC.

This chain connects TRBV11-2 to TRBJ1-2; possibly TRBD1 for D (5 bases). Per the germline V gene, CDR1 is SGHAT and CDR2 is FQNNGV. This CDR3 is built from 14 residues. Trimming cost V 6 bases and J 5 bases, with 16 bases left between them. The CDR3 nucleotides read TGTGCCAGCAGGCCTACAGGAACCGCTTATGGCTACACCTTC. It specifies CASRPTGTAYGYTF.